The 18 T cell receptor beta chains presented below share a single source sample, sequenced in a study of T-cell reconstitution after alpha-beta-depleted transplantation in children. Unique molecular identifiers were built into the TCRbeta library. Using its own MiXCR run on the PCR reads, TCRdb lists one record per CDR3 protein. The table shows just under 550,000 distinct CDR3 sequences, with around 16% occurring only once. Sequencing was performed on PBMCs from the stem cell graft donor, taken from the stem cell graft. Source of these receptors: a human donor who donated a stem cell graft to a child with acute lymphoblastic leukemia.

This clonotype was detected only a few times. V usage is TRBV5-1 and J usage is TRBJ2-6; tentatively, D is TRBD2 (6 bases). The CDR3 length is 16 residues. CDR1 and CDR2 (germline): SGHRS, YFSETQ. Trimming took off 3 bases at V and 1 base at J, with 11 bases between the two ends. This CDR3 reads CASSSSAGSGANVLTF. The CDR3 DNA reads as TGCGCCAGCAGCTCCTCGGCGGGGTCTGGGGCCAACGTCCTGACTTTC.

In this sample, this clonotype turned up many times. This chain links TRBV7-9 with TRBJ2-1; D unresolved. Germline assignment: CDR1 SEHNR and CDR2 FQNEAQ (reference sequence). V shed 3 bases and J shed 8 bases, with 8 bases lying between them. The CDR3 length is 12 residues. CDR3 in DNA: TGTGCCAGCAGCTTTTCCCTGGATGAGCAGTTCTTC. It specifies CASSFSLDEQFF.

CDR3 nucleotide sequence: TGTGCCAGCAGTTTTGTGGGGAACCTGTGGGTCGGAGAGACCCAGTACTTC. Its translation: CASSFVGNLWVGETQYF. V usage is TRBV28 and J usage is TRBJ2-5, with no clear D. Germline CDR1 and CDR2: MDHEN and SYDVKM. Deletions cut 3 bases from V and 4 bases from J, with 21 bases between. The CDR3 runs 17 residues.

The V gene is TRBV20-1, the J gene TRBJ2-1; 7 bases are a match to TRBD2. The CDR3 contains 19 residues. Germline assignment: CDR1 DFQATT and CDR2 SNEGSKA (reference sequence). Trimming removed 4 bases from V and 2 bases from J; junction bases left unmatched: 20. CDR3 nucleotides: TGCAGTGCTACTTCGCGCGCGGGAGCATTAAGTAAACCCTACAATGAGCAGTTCTTC. It codes for CSATSRAGALSKPYNEQFF.

This clonotype was counted at least ten times. The V call is TRBV9, the J call TRBJ2-5, with D uncertain. V was cut by 3 bases and J by 1 base, with 10 bases left in between. This CDR3 is 14 amino acids long. Germline V lookup: CDR1 SGDLS, CDR2 YYNGEE. CDR3 in DNA: TGTGCCAGCAGCGCGGACCCCGCCCAAGAGACCCAGTACTTC. Translated: CASSADPAQETQYF.

A few counts support this clonotype. The chain combines TRBV4-2 with TRBJ2-7; 12 bases agree with TRBD2. J lost 0 bases, V lost 4 bases, and 4 bases had no gene match. The CDR3 has 16 amino acids. Germline lookup yields CDR1 LGHNA and CDR2 YNFKEQ. Written as DNA, the CDR3 is TGTGCCAGCAGCCCTGTGACTAGCGGGGGCTCCTACGAGCAGTACTTC. It encodes CASSPVTSGGSYEQYF.

This clonotype was counted a few times. The CDR3 sequence: CANRANTGELFF. The CDR3 nucleotides are TGTGCGAACAGGGCTAACACCGGGGAGCTGTTTTTT. The chain combines TRBV7-9 with TRBJ2-2; D is perhaps TRBD1 (6 bases). The V gene's germline CDR1 is SEHNR and CDR2 FQNEAQ (reference sequence). This CDR3 is built from 12 residues.

This clonotype was counted only a few times. The chain carries TRBV25-1 and TRBJ2-7, with 7 nucleotides matching TRBD2. There are 16 residues in the CDR3. The V gene end was trimmed by 3 bases and the J gene end by 0 bases; junction bases not matched to a gene: 8. Germline V lookup: CDR1 MGHDK, CDR2 SYGVNS. The CDR3 DNA follows: TGTGCCAGCAGTGATCCGGGGAGGGGAAGCTCCTACGAGCAGTACTTC. Protein: CASSDPGRGSSYEQYF.

This clonotype was picked up one time. The rearrangement links TRBV11-1 to TRBJ1-2, with D maybe TRBD1 (6 bases). The length of the CDR3 is 18 residues. The germline V gene has CDR1 SGHAT and CDR2 FQDESV (reference sequence). The ends were cut back, 1 base at V and 1 base at J, with 19 bases in the middle. CDR3 in DNA: TGTGCCAGCAGCTTAGGCTTCGTCGGGGGCAGAAATAACTATGGCTACACCTTC. Amino acids: CASSLGFVGGRNNYGYTF.

The rearrangement joins TRBV30 to TRBJ2-3, with 12 bases fitting TRBD1. The V gene's germline CDR1 is GTSNPN and CDR2 SVGIG (reference sequence). The CDR3 length is 15 residues. The ends lost 1 base at V and 5 bases at J; junction bases unmatched: 4. The CDR3 loop reads CAWSDGTGGVDTQYF. For the CDR3, the DNA is TGTGCCTGGAGTGACGGGACAGGGGGCGTAGATACGCAGTATTTT.

This clonotype was counted only a few times. The rearrangement joins TRBV11-2 to TRBJ2-3; no clear D. CDR1 SGHAT and CDR2 FQNNGV come from the germline V gene. The CDR3 is 15 residues long. V gave up 2 bases and J gave up 1 base, with 10 bases separating them. Here the CDR3 DNA reads TGTGCCAGCAGCTTACCTAGATATGGCACAGATACGCAGTATTTT. Protein sequence: CASSLPRYGTDTQYF.

The chain joins TRBV2 to TRBJ2-3; a possible D gene is TRBD2 (5 bases). Germline V gene sequence: CDR1 SNHLY, CDR2 FYNNEI. V was cut by 8 bases and J by 10 bases, with 22 bases left in between. CDR3 length equals 14 residues. The CDR3 here is CASPTGKDIGAQYF. CDR3 DNA: TGTGCCAGCCCCACCGGGAAGGATATTGGTGCGCAGTATTTT.

This clonotype was seen more than once but under ten times. The chain recombines TRBV10-3 with TRBJ2-3, with D possibly TRBD2 on 5 matching bases. Germline-derived CDR1 and CDR2 are ENHRY and SYGVKD. The V and J ends lost 3 bases and 6 bases respectively, with 13 bases between them. The CDR3 loop spans 14 amino acids. The CDR3 sequence: CAISDRSRGDTQYF. CDR3 sequence (DNA): TGTGCCATCAGTGATAGATCCCGAGGGGATACGCAGTATTTT.

This clonotype was detected only a few times. The gene calls are TRBV6-5 and TRBJ2-6; tentatively, D is TRBD1 (5 bases). Germline-derived CDR1 and CDR2 are MNHEY and SVGAGI. The CDR3 runs to 16 residues. V shed 2 bases and J shed 1 base, with 9 bases lying between them. The DNA of the CDR3 is TGTGCCAGCAGTTACAGGGGAACTTCTGGGGCCAACGTCCTGACTTTC. It specifies CASSYRGTSGANVLTF.

This clonotype was seen a few times. V gene TRBV20-1 combines with J gene TRBJ2-3; 9 nucleotides align to TRBD2. V was clipped by 5 bases and J by 1 base; unmatched bases: 10. The CDR3 consists of 16 residues. Per germline, CDR1 DFQATT and CDR2 SNEGSKA (reference sequence). The CDR3 DNA follows: TGCAGTGCTTACCCGACTCTAGCGGGGCGCACAGATACGCAGTATTTT. Amino acids: CSAYPTLAGRTDTQYF.

This clonotype was observed a handful of times. The chain employs TRBV29-1 and TRBJ1-1; D not resolved. Looked up from germline, CDR1 is SQVTM and CDR2 is ANQGSEA. CDR3 length: 15 residues. V lost 4 bases, J lost 5 bases, and 20 bases lay in between. DNA of the CDR3: TGCAGCGTTGCGTTGTTGATCTCTTCGGGGACTGAAGCTTTCTTT. It codes for CSVALLISSGTEAFF.

The chain has TRBV9 and TRBJ2-2, with 7 nucleotides matching TRBD1. V lost 0 bases and J lost 1; bases outside the gene matches: 9. Germline lookup yields CDR1 SGDLS and CDR2 YYNGEE. This CDR3 region has 18 residues. The CDR3 nucleotides are TGTGCCAGCAGCGTAGAAGGTCGAGGGACAGTGAACACCGGGGAGCTGTTTTTT. It codes for CASSVEGRGTVNTGELFF.

This clonotype was found a few times. The chain joins TRBV5-1 to TRBJ2-1; TRBD1 is a possible D gene (5 bases). Trimming cost V 3 bases and J 0 bases, with 16 bases left between them. The CDR3 has 17 amino acids. Per the germline V gene, CDR1 is SGHRS and CDR2 is YFSETQ. This CDR3 reads CASSSPVDTSSYNEQFF. The CDR3 DNA sequence: TGCGCCAGCAGCTCCCCTGTGGACACGAGCTCCTACAATGAGCAGTTCTTC.